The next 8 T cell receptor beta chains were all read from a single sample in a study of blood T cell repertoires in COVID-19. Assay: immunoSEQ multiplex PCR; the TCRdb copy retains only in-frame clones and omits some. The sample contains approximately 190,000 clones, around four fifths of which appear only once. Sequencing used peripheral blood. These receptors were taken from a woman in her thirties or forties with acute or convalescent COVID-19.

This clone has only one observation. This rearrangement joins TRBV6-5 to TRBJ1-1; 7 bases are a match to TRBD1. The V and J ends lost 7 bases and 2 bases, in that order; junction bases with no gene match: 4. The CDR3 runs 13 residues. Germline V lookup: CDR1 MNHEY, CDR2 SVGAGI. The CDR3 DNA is TGTGCCAGCACTGGGACAGTCAACACTGAAGCTTTCTTT. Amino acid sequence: CASTGTVNTEAFF.

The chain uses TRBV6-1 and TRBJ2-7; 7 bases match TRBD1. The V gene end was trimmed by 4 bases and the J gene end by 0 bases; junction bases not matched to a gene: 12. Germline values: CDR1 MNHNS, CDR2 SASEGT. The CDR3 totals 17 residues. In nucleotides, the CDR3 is TGTGCCAGCAGTGGGTCCCGCCGACAGGGTACCTCCTACGAGCAGTACTTC. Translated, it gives CASSGSRRQGTSYEQYF.

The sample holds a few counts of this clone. The DNA of the CDR3 is TGTGCCAGCAGCCCCACCCGCCGGCCACGCGGGCAGTACTTC. As protein: CASSPTRRPRGQYF. The V call is TRBV7-8, the J call TRBJ2-7; D gene unclear. Trimming cost V 5 bases and J 9 bases, with 20 bases left between them. Germline-derived CDR1 and CDR2 are SGHVS and FQNEAQ. This CDR3 spans 14 amino acids.

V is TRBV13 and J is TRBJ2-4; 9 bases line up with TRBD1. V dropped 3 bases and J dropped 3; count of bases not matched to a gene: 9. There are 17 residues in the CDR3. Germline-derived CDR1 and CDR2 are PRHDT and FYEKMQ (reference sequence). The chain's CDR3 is CASSLMRGGQGKNIQYF. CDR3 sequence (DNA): TGTGCCAGCAGCTTGATGCGCGGGGGACAGGGCAAAAACATTCAGTACTTC.

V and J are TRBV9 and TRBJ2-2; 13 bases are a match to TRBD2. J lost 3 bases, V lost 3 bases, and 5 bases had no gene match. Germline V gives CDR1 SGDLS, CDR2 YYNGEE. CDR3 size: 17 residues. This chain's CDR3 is CASSAPTSGGDTGELFF. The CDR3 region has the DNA TGTGCCAGCAGCGCGCCCACTAGCGGGGGGGACACCGGGGAGCTGTTTTTT.

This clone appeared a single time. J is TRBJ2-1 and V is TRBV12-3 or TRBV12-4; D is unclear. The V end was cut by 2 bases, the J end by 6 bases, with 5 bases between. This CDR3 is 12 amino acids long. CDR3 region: CASSLIVNEQFF. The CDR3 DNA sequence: TGTGCCAGCAGTTTAATCGTCAATGAGCAGTTCTTC.

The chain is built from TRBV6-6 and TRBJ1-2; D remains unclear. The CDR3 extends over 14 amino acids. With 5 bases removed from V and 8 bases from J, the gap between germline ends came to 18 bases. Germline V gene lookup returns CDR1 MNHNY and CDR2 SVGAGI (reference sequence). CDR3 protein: CASSVDRKSGGYTF. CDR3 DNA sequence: TGTGCCAGCAGTGTAGACCGGAAATCGGGGGGCTACACCTTC.

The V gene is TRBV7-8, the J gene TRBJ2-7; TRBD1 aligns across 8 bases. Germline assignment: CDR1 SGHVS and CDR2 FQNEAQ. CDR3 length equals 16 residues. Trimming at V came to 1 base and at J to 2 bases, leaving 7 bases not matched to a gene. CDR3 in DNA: TGTGCCAGCAGCTTAGGCCCAGGGGGCGCGGCCTACGAGCAGTACTTC. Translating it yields CASSLGPGGAAYEQYF.